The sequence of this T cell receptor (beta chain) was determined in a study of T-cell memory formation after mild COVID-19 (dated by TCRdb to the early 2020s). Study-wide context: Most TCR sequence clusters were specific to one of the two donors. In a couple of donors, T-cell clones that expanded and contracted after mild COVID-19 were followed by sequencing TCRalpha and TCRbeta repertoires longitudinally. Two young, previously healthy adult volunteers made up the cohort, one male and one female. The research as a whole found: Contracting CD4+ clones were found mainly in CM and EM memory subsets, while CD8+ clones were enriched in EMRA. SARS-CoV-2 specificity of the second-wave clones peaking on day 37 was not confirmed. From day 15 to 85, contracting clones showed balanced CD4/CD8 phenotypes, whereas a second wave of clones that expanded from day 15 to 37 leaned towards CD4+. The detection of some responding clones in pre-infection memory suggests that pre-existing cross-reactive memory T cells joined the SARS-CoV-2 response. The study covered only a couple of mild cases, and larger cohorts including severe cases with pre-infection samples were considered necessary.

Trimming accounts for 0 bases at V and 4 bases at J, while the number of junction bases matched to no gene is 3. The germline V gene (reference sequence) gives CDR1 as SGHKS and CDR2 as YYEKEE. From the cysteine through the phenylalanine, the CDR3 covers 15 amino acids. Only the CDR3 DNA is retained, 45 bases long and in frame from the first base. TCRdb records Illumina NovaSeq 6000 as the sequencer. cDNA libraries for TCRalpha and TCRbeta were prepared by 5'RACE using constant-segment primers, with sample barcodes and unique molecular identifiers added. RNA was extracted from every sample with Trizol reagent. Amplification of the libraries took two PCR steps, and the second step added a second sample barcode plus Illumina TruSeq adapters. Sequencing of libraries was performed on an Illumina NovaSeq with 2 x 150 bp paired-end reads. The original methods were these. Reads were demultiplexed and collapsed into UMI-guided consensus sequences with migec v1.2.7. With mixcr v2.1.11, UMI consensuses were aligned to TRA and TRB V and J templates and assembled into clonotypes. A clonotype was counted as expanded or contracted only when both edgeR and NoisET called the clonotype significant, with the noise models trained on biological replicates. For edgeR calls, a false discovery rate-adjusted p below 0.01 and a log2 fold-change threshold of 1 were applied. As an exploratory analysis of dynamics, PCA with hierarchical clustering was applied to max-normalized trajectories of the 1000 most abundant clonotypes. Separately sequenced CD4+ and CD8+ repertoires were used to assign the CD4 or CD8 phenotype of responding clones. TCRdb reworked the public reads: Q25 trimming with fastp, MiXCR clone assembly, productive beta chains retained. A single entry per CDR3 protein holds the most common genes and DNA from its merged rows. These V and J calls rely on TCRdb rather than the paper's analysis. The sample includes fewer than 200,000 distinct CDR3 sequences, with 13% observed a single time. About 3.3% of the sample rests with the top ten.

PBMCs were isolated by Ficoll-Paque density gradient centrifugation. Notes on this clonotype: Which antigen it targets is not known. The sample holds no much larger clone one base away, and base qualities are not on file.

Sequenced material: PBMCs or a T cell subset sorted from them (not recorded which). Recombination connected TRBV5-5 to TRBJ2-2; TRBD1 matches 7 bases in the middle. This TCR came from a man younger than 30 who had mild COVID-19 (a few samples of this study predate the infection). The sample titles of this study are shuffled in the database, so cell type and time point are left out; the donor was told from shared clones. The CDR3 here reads CASSLGGQITGELFF. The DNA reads TGTGCCAGCAGCTTGGGGGGACAGATCACCGGGGAGCTGTTTTTT.